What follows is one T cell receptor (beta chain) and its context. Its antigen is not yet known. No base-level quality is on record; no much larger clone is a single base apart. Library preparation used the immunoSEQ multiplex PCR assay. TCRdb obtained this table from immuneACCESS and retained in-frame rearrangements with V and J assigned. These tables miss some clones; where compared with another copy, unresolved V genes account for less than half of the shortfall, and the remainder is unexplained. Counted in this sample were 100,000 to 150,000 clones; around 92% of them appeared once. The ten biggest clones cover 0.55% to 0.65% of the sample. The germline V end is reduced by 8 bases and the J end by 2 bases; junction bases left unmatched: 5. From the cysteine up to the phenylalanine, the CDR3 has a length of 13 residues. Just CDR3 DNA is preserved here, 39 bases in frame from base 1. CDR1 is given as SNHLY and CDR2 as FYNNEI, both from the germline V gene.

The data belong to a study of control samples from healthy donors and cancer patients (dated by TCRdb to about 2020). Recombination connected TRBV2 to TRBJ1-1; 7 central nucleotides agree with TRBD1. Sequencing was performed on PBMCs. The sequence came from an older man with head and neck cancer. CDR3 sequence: CASARDSNTEAFF. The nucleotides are TGTGCCAGCGCCCGGGACAGTAACACTGAAGCTTTCTTT.